This T cell receptor (beta chain) was sequenced for a study of T cell responses to AZD1222 COVID-19 vaccine. General study results and limits: Following two doses of AZD1222, Spike-specific TCR breadth and depth rose. The donor group comprised mostly white British people and more females; the analysis possibly underestimated clonal diversity. Only a handful of AZD1222 recipients, more than 5 in all, had baseline seropositivity.

This clone was seen once. Its antigen is unidentified. Sequencing was performed with immunoSEQ multiplex PCR; in TCRdb, only in-frame clones are kept and a portion is missing. The sample shows around 120,000 clones, roughly 84% of them seen only once. Second doses at about 4 or about 12 weeks were pooled. Germline V CDR1 and CDR2: SGHRS, YFSETQ. CDR3 length: 13 amino acids. Unmatched junction bases numbered 5, after V lost 4 bases and J lost 5 bases. Material: peripheral blood, obtained 28 days after the second AZD1222 dose. V gene TRBV5-1 combines with J gene TRBJ2-7; 8 bases agree with TRBD1. The TCR was taken from an adult who received the AZD1222 COVID-19 vaccine. DNA for the CDR3: TGCGCCAGCAGCCCAGGACAGGGCCACGAGCAGTACTTC. Protein: CASSPGQGHEQYF. Full variable domain (missing parts from reference TRBV5-1 and TRBJ2-7): KAGVTQTPRYLIKTRGQQVTLSCSPISGHRSVSWYQQTPGQGLQFLFEYFSETQRNKGNFPGRFSGRQFSNSRSEMNVSTLELGDSALYLCASSPGQGHEQYFGPGTRLTVT.